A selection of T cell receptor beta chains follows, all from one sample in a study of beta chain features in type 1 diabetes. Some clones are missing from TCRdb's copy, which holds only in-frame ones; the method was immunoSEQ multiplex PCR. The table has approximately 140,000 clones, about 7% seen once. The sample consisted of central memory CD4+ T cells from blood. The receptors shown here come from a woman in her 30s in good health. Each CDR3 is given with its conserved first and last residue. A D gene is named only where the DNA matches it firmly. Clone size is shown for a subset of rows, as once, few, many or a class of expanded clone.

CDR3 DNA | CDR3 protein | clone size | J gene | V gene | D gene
TGTGCCAGCAGCTTAGAGGGACAGTCCAACGAGCAGTACTTC | CASSLEGQSNEQYF | . | TRBJ2-7 | TRBV7-2 | TRBD1
TGTGCCAGCAGCGAACGAACAGGGAACTTGATCTATGGCTACACCTTC | CASSERTGNLIYGYTF | many | TRBJ1-2 | TRBV5-6 | .
TGTGCCAGCAGCGTCGGGGGGCCTGGAAACACCATATATTTT | CASSVGGPGNTIYF | many | TRBJ1-3 | TRBV7-2 | .
TGTGCCAGCAGCTACAGTAGATACGATGAGCAGTTCTTC | CASSYSRYDEQFF | many | TRBJ2-1 | TRBV7-9 | .
TGTGCCAGCAGTGAAGCGAGCGCGCTTAGCACAGATACGCAGTATTTT | CASSEASALSTDTQYF | . | TRBJ2-3 | TRBV2 | .
TGTGCCAGCAGCTTACCGGCAGGGGCGTCGGCGAACACCGGGGAGCTGTTTTTT | CASSLPAGASANTGELFF | few | TRBJ2-2 | TRBV7-9 | .
TGTGCCAGCAACAAACCGACAGGCTCCTACGAGCAGTACTTC | CASNKPTGSYEQYF | . | TRBJ2-7 | TRBV6-1 | .
TGTGCCAGCAGCGTAGGGAGCGGATCTAGCACAGATACGCAGTATTTT | CASSVGSGSSTDTQYF | . | TRBJ2-3 | TRBV9 | .
TGTGCCTGGAATAGCAACGGGGGGGACGAAAAACTGTTTTTT | CAWNSNGGDEKLFF | few | TRBJ1-4 | TRBV30 | .
TGTGCCAGCAGCCCCCAGACAGGGAAAGGGAGTTCCTACGAGCAGTACTTC | CASSPQTGKGSSYEQYF | few | TRBJ2-7 | TRBV7-9 | TRBD1
TGTGCCAGCCTGAAAAACAGGGGTCGTCAGCCCCAGCATTTT | CASLKNRGRQPQHF | few | TRBJ1-5 | TRBV28 | TRBD1
TGCGCCAGCAGCTTCCGGGGACAGGGGTTAAACATTCAGTACTTC | CASSFRGQGLNIQYF | . | TRBJ2-4 | TRBV5-1 | TRBD1
TGCGCCAGCAGCCAAGAACAGGGGCAGGAGCAGTACTTC | CASSQEQGQEQYF | few | TRBJ2-7 | TRBV4-3 | TRBD1
TGTGCCATCAGTGACCAAATGGCGGGAGCTGGGAAGACCCAGTACTTC | CAISDQMAGAGKTQYF | few | TRBJ2-5 | TRBV10-3 | TRBD2
TGTGCCAGCTCACCACGTGTGTTAGCGGGAGTTCAGGAGACCCAGTACTTC | CASSPRVLAGVQETQYF | few | TRBJ2-5 | TRBV18 | TRBD2
TGTGCCAGCAGGTGGGGACAGGGGGATAGTCAGCCCCAGCATTTT | CASRWGQGDSQPQHF | few | TRBJ1-5 | TRBV28 | TRBD1
TGTGCCAGCAGTGTTTGGGCCCCCGGGGAGCTGTTTTTT | CASSVWAPGELFF | few | TRBJ2-2 | TRBV6-1 | .
TGTGCCAGCAGCTTGATTGGGCAGGGTTTTGGAAACACCATATATTTT | CASSLIGQGFGNTIYF | . | TRBJ1-3 | TRBV5-8 | .
TGTGCCAGCAGCTTACAGGGGGGTGAAAAACTGTTTTTT | CASSLQGGEKLFF | many | TRBJ1-4 | TRBV5-4 | TRBD1
TGTGCCAGCAACACCTGGATGGGGGGGCAAGAGACCCAGTACTTC | CASNTWMGGQETQYF | . | TRBJ2-5 | TRBV7-2 | TRBD2
TGTGCCAGCATAAGTAGCTCTGGGGCCAACGTCCTGACTTTC | CASISSSGANVLTF | many | TRBJ2-6 | TRBV2 | .
TGTGCCAGCAGCTCACAGGGTGGGGACACTGAAGCTTTCTTT | CASSSQGGDTEAFF | few | TRBJ1-1 | TRBV7-3 | .
TGTGCCAGCAGCGGAAAAAGGGGGACAGTTAACACCGGGGAGCTGTTTTTT | CASSGKRGTVNTGELFF | few | TRBJ2-2 | TRBV9 | TRBD1
TGTGCCAGCAGACGGGGGGCGGACCAGCCCCAGCATTTT | CASRRGADQPQHF | few | TRBJ1-5 | TRBV28 | .
TGTGCCAGCAGTTTAGTGCCGGGACAAAACAATCAGCCCCAGCATTTT | CASSLVPGQNNQPQHF | . | TRBJ1-5 | TRBV6-5 | .
TGTGCCAGCAGCGGGAGCGGGACAGGAAATGAAAAACTGTTTTTT | CASSGSGTGNEKLFF | . | TRBJ1-4 | TRBV9 | TRBD1
TGTGCCAGCAGTGAAGTCGGACACCGGAGGGCCTACGAGCAGTACTTC | CASSEVGHRRAYEQYF | . | TRBJ2-7 | TRBV6-1 | .
TGTGCCAGCAGCGTAGGGGGGGGAGATGCCGGGGAGCTGTTTTTT | CASSVGGGDAGELFF | few | TRBJ2-2 | TRBV9 | TRBD2
TGTGCCAGCATGGACGGACTAGCGGGGGGGCGAGAGACCCAGTACTTC | CASMDGLAGGRETQYF | . | TRBJ2-5 | TRBV27 | TRBD2
TGTGCCAGCAGCTTAGTGCACACGGGCCGGGGAGAGACCCAGTACTTC | CASSLVHTGRGETQYF | . | TRBJ2-5 | TRBV7-2 | .
TGTGCCAGCAGTTTACCGACTAGCGGGAGGGCCAGTGAGACCCAGTACTTC | CASSLPTSGRASETQYF | . | TRBJ2-5 | TRBV28 | TRBD2
TGTGCCAGCAGTCCGCGAGGGGGCTACACTGAAGCTTTCTTT | CASSPRGGYTEAFF | few | TRBJ1-1 | TRBV27 | TRBD1
TGTGCCAGCAGTTCGGGACTAGCGGGAGACTCCTACGAGCAGTACTTC | CASSSGLAGDSYEQYF | few | TRBJ2-7 | TRBV27 | TRBD2
TGTGCCAGCACCCATCACAGCAATAGCAATCAGCCCCAGCATTTT | CASTHHSNSNQPQHF | . | TRBJ1-5 | TRBV28 | .
TGTGCCAGCAGCGTGAACAGCTTTCCGAACACCGGGGAGCTGTTTTTT | CASSVNSFPNTGELFF | . | TRBJ2-2 | TRBV9 | .
TGTGCCAGCAGTTACGGCAGCTATGGCTACACCTTC | CASSYGSYGYTF | many | TRBJ1-2 | TRBV6-6 | .
TGTGCCAGCAGCCGGGGGTCTGGGGCCAACGTCCTGACTTTC | CASSRGSGANVLTF | few | TRBJ2-6 | TRBV11-3 | .
TGTGCCAGCAGCTTAAGCCAGGCCGCTTACAATGAGCAGTTCTTC | CASSLSQAAYNEQFF | . | TRBJ2-1 | TRBV7-3 | .
TGTGCCAGCAGTGAGGGACAGTACTATGGCTACACCTTC | CASSEGQYYGYTF | few | TRBJ1-2 | TRBV25-1 | TRBD1
TGTGCCAGCTCGCAAACCGGGACTAGCGGGAGAGCGGGCTCCTACAATGAGCAGTTCTTC | CASSQTGTSGRAGSYNEQFF | . | TRBJ2-1 | TRBV18 | TRBD2
TGTGCCAGCAGCTTGAGACTAGCGGGAACAGATACGCAGTATTTT | CASSLRLAGTDTQYF | . | TRBJ2-3 | TRBV5-6 | TRBD2
TGTGCCAGCAGTTCCTTTGACTATGGCTACACCTTC | CASSSFDYGYTF | few | TRBJ1-2 | TRBV6-6 | .
TGTGCCAGCAGTGTATCTAGCGGGAGCACAGATACGCAGTATTTT | CASSVSSGSTDTQYF | . | TRBJ2-3 | TRBV25-1 | TRBD2
TGTGCCATCAGACTGGGGGGACCAACCTACGAGCAGTACTTC | CAIRLGGPTYEQYF | . | TRBJ2-7 | TRBV10-3 | .
TGTGCCAGCAGCCGGATAGCGGGAGGCCTAGAGACCTACGAGCAGTACTTC | CASSRIAGGLETYEQYF | . | TRBJ2-7 | TRBV14 | TRBD2
TGTGCCAGCAGAAGACCCGGGAAGAACACTGAAGCTTTCTTT | CASRRPGKNTEAFF | . | TRBJ1-1 | TRBV6-6 | .
TGTGCCAGCAGCCCCGGGACATATGAAAAACTGTTTTTT | CASSPGTYEKLFF | . | TRBJ1-4 | TRBV28 | .
TGTGCCACCAGCCACCGGGACAGGGCAAGCTACGAGCAGTACTTC | CATSHRDRASYEQYF | few | TRBJ2-7 | TRBV15 | TRBD1
TGTGCCAGCAGTACCACCGGGACAGGGAGCAATGAGCAGTTCTTC | CASSTTGTGSNEQFF | . | TRBJ2-1 | TRBV28 | TRBD1
TGTGCCAGCAGCGGCCAGGGGGCGAACACCGGGGAGCTGTTTTTT | CASSGQGANTGELFF | . | TRBJ2-2 | TRBV5-5 | TRBD1
TGTGCCAGCAGCATGACAGGGGGAGGATTTCTGCCCCAGCATTTT | CASSMTGGGFLPQHF | few | TRBJ1-5 | TRBV5-8 | TRBD1
TGTGCCACCAGCACAAGATCCGGGACAGCTATGGAAAAACTGTTTTTT | CATSTRSGTAMEKLFF | few | TRBJ1-4 | TRBV15 | TRBD1
TGTGCCAGCAGCGTAGGGGCTAGCGGGGGAACAGATACGCAGTATTTT | CASSVGASGGTDTQYF | few | TRBJ2-3 | TRBV9 | TRBD2